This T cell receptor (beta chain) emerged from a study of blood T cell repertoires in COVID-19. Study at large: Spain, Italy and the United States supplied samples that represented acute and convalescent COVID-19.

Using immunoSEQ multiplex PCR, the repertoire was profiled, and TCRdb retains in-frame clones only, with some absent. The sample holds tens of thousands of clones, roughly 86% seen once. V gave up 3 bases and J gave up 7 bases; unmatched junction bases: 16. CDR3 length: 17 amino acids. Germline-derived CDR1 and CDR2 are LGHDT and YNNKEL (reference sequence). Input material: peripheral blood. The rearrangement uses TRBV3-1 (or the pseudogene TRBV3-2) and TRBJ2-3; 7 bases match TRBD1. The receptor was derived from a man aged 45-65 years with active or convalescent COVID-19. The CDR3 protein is CASSHPPDEGGMYTQYF. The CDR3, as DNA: TGTGCCAGCAGCCACCCGCCGGATGAAGGGGGCATGTATACGCAGTATTTT.